In this sample, the clone carrying this T cell receptor beta chain turned up a few times. Antigen unknown. The data belong to a study of T cells in Graves' hyperthyroidism and ophthalmopathy. Study-wide results and caveats: Blood also held most thyroid clonotypes expanded beyond 0.001.

Germline CDR1 KGHDR, CDR2 SFDVKD. Trimming took 3 bases from V and 7 from J; bases not matched to a gene: 5. CDR3 length equals 14 residues. The investigators amplified TCR beta CDR3 regions from RNA transcripts. The study used the HTBI primer set for a first-round RT-PCR of the TCR CDR3. TCRdb re-analysed the multiplex PCR reads in MiXCR, keeping a single row per CDR3 protein. The sample has approximately 210,000 distinct CDR3 sequences, 17% seen once; the top ten hold approximately 50%. This chain links TRBV24-1 with TRBJ2-1; TRBD2 matches 7 bases. Sequenced material: blood. This receptor was obtained from a man between 50 and 59 years old with Graves' hyperthyroidism. DNA of the CDR3: TGTGCCACCAGTGATCCCGGGACTACAAATGAGCAGTTCTTC. It translates to CATSDPGTTNEQFF.